This TCR beta chain was sequenced during a study of cytomegalovirus exposure and HLA in healthy donors. The study's findings and limits: Associated with cytomegalovirus, according to the listing, were 150 to 200 TCR beta chains.

V lost 4 bases, J lost 7 bases, and 19 bases stayed unmatched. The CDR3 consists of 17 residues. Germline-derived CDR1 and CDR2 are SGHNT and YYREEE (reference sequence). PCR amplification relied on 60 Vbeta primers (plus 13 Jbeta primers). Libraries were prepared by immunoSEQ multiplex PCR; TCRdb keeps only in-frame clonotypes and omits some of them. The sample records around 190,000 clones, 75% to 90% being singletons. This clone was counted once. Its specificity is not known. This receptor was obtained from a young woman in good health and CMV-seronegative. Material: PBMCs. The chain recombines TRBV5-4 with TRBJ2-5, with TRBD2 matching over 7 bases. The chain's CDR3 is CASSEGPAGDTPWTQYF. CDR3 coding DNA: TGTGCCAGCAGCGAGGGCCCCGCGGGAGATACCCCATGGACCCAGTACTTC.